These T cell receptor beta chains were read from a single sample in a study of blood T cell repertoires in COVID-19. Method: immunoSEQ multiplex PCR; TCRdb's copy keeps in-frame clones and lacks some. Of about 150,000 clones in the sample, around four fifths were seen once. Sample: peripheral blood. The receptors derive from a woman aged 80 or older with acute or convalescent COVID-19. Each CDR3 is given with its conserved first and last residue.

>TRBJ1-3|TRBV6-1
CASSEASGSGNTIYF
>TRBJ1-5|TRBV5-1
CASSLAGVGQPQHF
>TRBJ1-5|TRBV7-2
CASSPRTGGDQPQHF
>TRBJ1-4|TRBV4-3
CASSQDLTGVNEKLFF
>TRBJ2-1|TRBV7-9
CASSLSGAYNEQFF
>TRBJ1-2|TRBV6-5
CASSYGSRRGYGYTF
>TRBJ2-7|TRBV4-1
CASSQASGGTYEQYF
>TRBJ2-5|TRBV4-3
CASSQDVRETQYF
>TRBJ1-6|TRBV9
CASSVDGQENSPLHF
>TRBJ2-7|TRBV29-1
CSVGVVGREQYF
>TRBJ2-1|TRBV10-3
CAIRGASGSYNEQFF
>TRBJ2-4|TRBV2
CASSQAQLEGPSNF
>TRBJ1-1|TRBV4-2
CASSPRSGRDTHTEAFF
>TRBJ2-1|TRBV5-4
CASSDLGREDEQFF
>TRBJ2-3|TRBV5-4
CASSFYGASTDTQYF
>TRBJ2-7|TRBV14
CASSQVRGTGGEQYF
>TRBJ2-5|TRBV24-1
CATSDSGQGGGETQYF
>TRBJ1-3|TRBV5-1
CASSFSGSGNTIYF
>TRBJ1-4|TRBV28
CASRGGMGRREKLFF
>TRBJ2-5|TRBV6-2/TRBV6-3
CASSYSSLGAGGTQYF
>TRBJ2-7|TRBV18
CASSPRTNAYEQYF
>TRBJ1-1|TRBV14
CASRTGDTEAFF
>TRBJ1-4|TRBV5-1
CASSSGQRSNEKLFF
>TRBJ2-2|TRBV19
CASGQDSYTGELFF
>TRBJ1-1|TRBV3-1/TRBV3-2
CASSPRQGNTEAFF
>TRBJ1-1|TRBV5-1
CASSPAGTMNTEAFF
>TRBJ2-7|TRBV5-1
CASSLVRDEQYF
>TRBJ1-1|TRBV5-1
CASSQQGGTEAFF
>TRBJ2-7|TRBV4-1
CASSQMTSGGSSSYEQYF
>TRBJ2-7|TRBV30
CAWSVRQPTRLNEQYF
>TRBJ1-5|TRBV6-4
CASIAVGRRVNQPQHF
>TRBJ1-6|TRBV19
CASSIRQEVGPLHF
>TRBJ1-1|TRBV9
CASSSSRAGTEAFF
>TRBJ2-1|TRBV9
CASSVGTGNGEQFF
>TRBJ1-1|TRBV18
CASSPLLTVNTEAFF
>TRBJ2-3|TRBV5-8
CASSLGTSGVTSTDTQYF
>TRBJ2-5|TRBV7-2
CASSPRDRQETQYF
>TRBJ2-7|TRBV21-1
CASSKDGAKPPYEQYF
>TRBJ2-5|TRBV11-3
CASSLDSGGVETQYF
>TRBJ2-2|TRBV18
CASSQTSDYTGELFF
>TRBJ1-5|TRBV28
CASSSQDRGVDQPQHF
>TRBJ1-2|TRBV6-5
CASTNPPGVGYTF
>TRBJ1-2|TRBV7-2
CASSPQTGSYGYTF
>TRBJ2-2|TRBV30
CAWSVPVWQINTGELFF
>TRBJ1-5|TRBV6-6
CASSYGVTGSNQPQHF
>TRBJ1-1|TRBV7-2
CASSLGDSRTEAFF
>TRBJ2-5|TRBV11-2
CASSFSLAAQYQETQYF
>TRBJ2-5|TRBV28
CASSLSYGTQYF
>TRBJ1-2|TRBV7-2
CASSLRGTGGDWDGYTF
>TRBJ1-5|TRBV30
CAWSARYSNQPQHF
>TRBJ2-7|TRBV3-1/TRBV3-2
CASSASSGLAGVSFEQYF
>TRBJ2-2|TRBV3-1/TRBV3-2
CASSQGTATGELFF
>TRBJ2-7|TRBV5-1
CASSLTSGPSEQYF
>TRBJ1-6|TRBV6-5
CASRRVSYNSPLHF